The T cell receptor (beta chain) under discussion was sequenced for a study of T cells in Graves' hyperthyroidism and ophthalmopathy. Study background: Peripheral blood was drawn at first diagnosis, prior to all treatment.

No progression to ophthalmopathy during 18 months of follow-up defined stable disease. The PBMCs were sourced from fresh peripheral blood (10 ml). Whole-study findings and limits: Blood also contained most expanded thyroid clonotypes above 0.001.

CDR3 size: 11 residues. The germline V gene encodes CDR1 LNHDA and CDR2 SQIVND (reference sequence). Trimming removed 4 bases from V and 7 bases from J, with 7 bases in between. This clonotype was counted many times. Its antigen is unknown. Authors of the study amplified TCR beta CDR3 regions from RNA transcripts. HTBI primers were employed in a first-round RT-PCR of the TCR CDR3. TCRdb re-called the multiplex PCR reads with MiXCR, one entry per CDR3 protein. Here the sample spans hundreds of thousands of distinct CDR3 sequences, 30% to 40% being singletons. Input material: blood. This receptor was taken from a woman aged 35 to 49 with Graves' hyperthyroidism. The chain employs TRBV19 and TRBJ1-2; the D is unclear. DNA of the CDR3: TGTGCCAGTAGTACACCCAGTGGCTACACCTTC. Its translation is CASSTPSGYTF.